This TCR beta chain was identified in a study of shared clonotypes between healthy human individuals. Overall study context: There were three CD4 naive, three CD4 memory, two CD8 naive and one CD8 memory plates per donor. Overall study results and limits: Between a handful of donors, naive CD4 clonotypes were shared at a level of approximately 5%.

This CDR3 region has 14 residues. V was pared by 1 base and J by 5 bases, with 9 bases between. CDR1 is MGHRA, CDR2 YSYEKL, per germline. Generated by immunoSEQ multiplex PCR, the TCRdb table keeps only in-frame clones and is missing some. The repertoire has about 2,200,000 clones, about 93% of them found once; the top ten carry over 1.5%. It was CD45RO-negative cells, positively selected for CCR7, that made up naive CD8 cells, with terminally differentiated effector memory CD45RA+ cells excluded. As for this clone: Its antigen is as yet unknown.

The chain is built from TRBV4-1 and TRBJ1-5; maybe TRBD1 (5 bases). The specimen sequenced was naive CD8+ T cells from PBMCs. The source is a man aged 18 to 35 in good health. Some clones in this sample may be carry-over from other donors' samples. The CDR3 sequence is CASSQVGGHQPQHF. The DNA of the CDR3 is TGCGCCAGCAGCCAAGTGGGGGGACATCAGCCCCAGCATTTT.